A single sample gave rise to the 7 T cell receptor beta chains below, sequenced in a study of shared clonotypes between healthy human individuals. The repertoire was sequenced with immunoSEQ multiplex PCR; TCRdb's copy has only in-frame clones and lacks some. The sample holds 2.3 million or so clones; approximately 93% are singletons and the top ten take 0.35% to 0.45%. Sequenced: naive CD4+ T cells from PBMCs. The sample's subset: CD45RA+ positively selected. Every receptor here comes from a man between 18 and 29 years old in good health. Some clones in this sample may be carry-over from other donors' samples.

This chain joins TRBV28 and TRBJ1-2; 7 bases fit TRBD1. Germline V lookup: CDR1 MDHEN, CDR2 SYDVKM. V dropped 5 bases and J dropped 4; count of bases not matched to a gene: 16. The CDR3 runs to 17 residues. The CDR3 spells CASSTHSTGTATYGYTF. The CDR3 DNA reads as TGTGCCAGCAGTACTCACTCCACCGGGACAGCCACCTATGGCTACACCTTC.

The chain combines TRBV6-6 with TRBJ1-2; no definite D call. Germline V gene sequence: CDR1 MNHNY, CDR2 SVGAGI (reference sequence). The CDR3 totals 12 residues. The V and J ends lost 8 bases and 2 bases respectively, with 9 bases between them. CDR3 sequence reads: CASGVGNYGYTF. The CDR3 region has the DNA TGTGCCAGCGGGGTAGGGAACTATGGCTACACCTTC.

The chain couples TRBV21-1 to TRBJ2-1; whether TRBD2, the table's D call, matches the DNA was not checked. TRBV21-1 is recorded as a pseudogene. The CDR3 has 16 residues. CDR3 DNA sequence: TGTGCCAGCAGCACCAGGCGGGGGGCCTGGTACAATGAGCAGTTCTTC. It encodes CASSTRRGAWYNEQFF.

The V and J genes are TRBV7-8 and TRBJ2-7; 8 bases are a match to TRBD1. Germline V CDR1 and CDR2: SGHVS, FQNEAQ. With 0 bases clipped from V and 1 base from J, the junction kept 5 bases outside the gene matches. This CDR3 contains 16 residues. The CDR3 DNA follows: TGTGCCAGCAGCTTAGCTTTGACAGGGGTGTCCTACGAGCAGTACTTC. Translated: CASSLALTGVSYEQYF.

This clone occurred once. The chain combines TRBV7-3 with TRBJ1-1, with D unresolved. Germline lookup yields CDR1 SGHTA and CDR2 FQGTGA. V was pared by 0 bases and J by 4 bases, with 15 bases between. The CDR3 is made up of 16 amino acids. The CDR3: CASSLTLEFGSTEAFF. CDR3 DNA sequence: TGTGCCAGCAGCTTAACGCTTGAGTTCGGGAGCACTGAAGCTTTCTTT.

The chain is built from TRBV7-3 and TRBJ2-3, with TRBD1 matching over 7 bases. J was trimmed by 1 base and V by 6 bases; bases with no gene match: 10. The CDR3 sequence is 16 residues long. CDR1 is SGHTA, CDR2 FQGTGA, per germline. The DNA of the CDR3 is TGTGCCAGCAGAGACCCCGGGACAGCGGGCACAGATACGCAGTATTTT. This sequence encodes CASRDPGTAGTDTQYF.

V and J are TRBV5-6 and TRBJ2-5; 11 bases map to TRBD1. Germline V gives CDR1 SGHDT, CDR2 YYEEEE. V shed 0 bases, J shed 4 bases, and the junction held 5 bases outside the gene matches. The CDR3 is 16 amino acids. CDR3 sequence: CASSLGTGGAGETQYF. The DNA of the CDR3 is TGTGCCAGCAGCTTGGGGACAGGGGGCGCGGGAGAGACCCAGTACTTC.